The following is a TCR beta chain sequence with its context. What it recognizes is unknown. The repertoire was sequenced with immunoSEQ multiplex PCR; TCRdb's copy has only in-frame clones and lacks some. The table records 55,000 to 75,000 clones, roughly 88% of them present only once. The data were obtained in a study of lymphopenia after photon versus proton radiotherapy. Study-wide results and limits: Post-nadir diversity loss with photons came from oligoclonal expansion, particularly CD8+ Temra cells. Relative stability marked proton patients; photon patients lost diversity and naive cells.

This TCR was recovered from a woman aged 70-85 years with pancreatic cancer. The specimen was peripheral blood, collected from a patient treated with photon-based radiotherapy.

DNA of the CDR3: TGTGCCAGCAGCTTAGAGCCGGGGGTGAGCGGGGAGCTGTTTTTT. It encodes CASSLEPGVSGELFF. This sequence joins TRBV11-2 and TRBJ2-2; TRBD2 is a possible D gene (6 bases). This CDR3 region has 15 residues. Germline V gene data show CDR1 as SGHAT and CDR2 as FQNNGV. The V gene lost 0 bases and the J gene lost 7 bases, with 12 bases spanning the gap.